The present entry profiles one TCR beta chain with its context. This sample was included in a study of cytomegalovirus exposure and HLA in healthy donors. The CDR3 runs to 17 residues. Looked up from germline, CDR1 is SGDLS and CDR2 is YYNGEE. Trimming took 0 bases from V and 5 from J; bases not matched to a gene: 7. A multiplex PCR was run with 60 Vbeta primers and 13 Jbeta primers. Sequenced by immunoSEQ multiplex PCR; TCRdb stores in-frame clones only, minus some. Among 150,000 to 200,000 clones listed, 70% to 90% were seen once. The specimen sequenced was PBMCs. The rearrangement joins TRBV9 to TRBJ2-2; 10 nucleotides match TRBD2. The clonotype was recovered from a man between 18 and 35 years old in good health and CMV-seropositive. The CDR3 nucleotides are TGTGCCAGCAGCGTAGTTCTCCTAGCGGGGGATACCGGGGAGCTGTTTTTT. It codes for CASSVVLLAGDTGELFF.